This T cell receptor beta chain is drawn from a study of T cells in Graves' hyperthyroidism and ophthalmopathy. A remark on this clonotype: The antigen remains undetermined.

CDR1 is MDHEN, CDR2 SYDVKM, per germline. With 2 bases removed from V and 6 bases from J, the gap between germline ends came to 11 bases. There are 15 residues in the CDR3. Across 18 months, stable Graves' hyperthyroidism was marked by no progression to ophthalmopathy. Study observations and caveats: Most expanded thyroid clonotypes above 0.001 recurred in blood.

TCR beta CDR3 regions were amplified from RNA. Researchers ran a first-round RT-PCR on the TCR CDR3 using the HTBI primer set. Via MiXCR, TCRdb re-called the multiplex PCR reads, giving one row per CDR3 protein. The data contain under 400,000 distinct CDR3 sequences, roughly 15% of them singletons. Sequencing was performed on blood. The origin of this receptor is a man younger than 45 with Graves' hyperthyroidism. V gene TRBV28 combines with J gene TRBJ1-6, with D possibly TRBD1 on 5 matching bases. CDR3 nucleotide sequence: TGTGCCAGCAGTTTACGGCGACAGACTAATTCACCCCTCCACTTT. Translated, it gives CASSLRRQTNSPLHF.